This entry is about one T cell receptor beta chain. In this sample, this clonotype turned up a few times. Its binding antigen is unknown. Per-nucleotide qualities are absent, and no much larger clonotype sits a single base away. The sample belongs to a study of T cell repertoires in cytomegalovirus infection (dated by TCRdb to between 2019 and 2020). At the level of the whole study: Alongside well-studied HLA-B-restricted epitopes, the peptide stimulations were aimed at recently identified HLA-C-restricted CMV epitopes, whose presentation resists viral immunomodulation. Because public TCR beta signatures pointed to carriage of CMV infection together with the matching HLA type, the HLA type of each donor mattered for the analysis.

Taken with the paper, the label for treatment or condition translates to: in vitro stimulation with specific CMV peptide epitopes to enrich CMV-specific T cells. The CDR3 starts with the cysteine, ends with the phenylalanine, and has 14 residues. Here the CDR3 DNA is all that survives: 42 bases in frame from base 1. V is reduced by 5 bases and J by 4 bases, leaving a spacing of 14 bases between them. CDR1 MNHEY and CDR2 SVGEGT are derived from the germline V gene. What the authors observed across the whole study: In the ex vivo response, HLA-C-restricted CMV-specific TCR beta clonotypes were dominant, and in two of eight donors the single most frequent clonotype came from this HLA-C-restricted group. In both this cohort and an independent approximately 400-donor cohort, the cumulative frequency of public TCR beta family members distinguished carriers of CMV infection plus the relevant HLA type.

The sequencer listed for this sample is Illumina HiSeq 1500. The public reads were quality trimmed at Q25 with fastp and then assembled into clones with MiXCR by TCRdb, keeping productive beta chains. Rows with a matching CDR3 protein are joined into one entry that keeps the most common DNA and genes. The sample table records tens of thousands of distinct CDR3 sequences; 21% of these occur just once. The ten largest clonotypes hold over 85% of the sample. This chain is built from TRBV6-2 or TRBV6-3 and TRBJ1-1; the D segment cannot be called with confidence. The TCR sequence derives from a human donor in good health (CMV status not recorded). Some clones in this sample may be carry-over from other donors' samples. This specimen was CD8+ T cells from cultured PBMCs, taken from culture after CMV antigen stimulation. The DNA reads as follows: TGTGCCAGCAGTCCCCTTTTTAGAGCCACTGAAGCTTTCTTT. Its protein reads: CASSPLFRATEAFF.